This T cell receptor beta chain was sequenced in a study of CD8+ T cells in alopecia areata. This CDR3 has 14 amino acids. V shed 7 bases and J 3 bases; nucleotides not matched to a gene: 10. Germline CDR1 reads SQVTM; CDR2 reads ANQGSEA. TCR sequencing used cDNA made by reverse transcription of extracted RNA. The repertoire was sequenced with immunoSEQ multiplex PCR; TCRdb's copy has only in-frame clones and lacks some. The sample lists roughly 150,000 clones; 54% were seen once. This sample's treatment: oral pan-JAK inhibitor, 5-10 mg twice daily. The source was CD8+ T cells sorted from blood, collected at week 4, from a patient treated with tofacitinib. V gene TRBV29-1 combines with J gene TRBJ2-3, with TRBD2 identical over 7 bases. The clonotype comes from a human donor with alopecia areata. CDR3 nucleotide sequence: TGCAGCGCCCCCCTGCGGGGGAGGACAGATACGCAGTATTTT. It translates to CSAPLRGRTDTQYF.